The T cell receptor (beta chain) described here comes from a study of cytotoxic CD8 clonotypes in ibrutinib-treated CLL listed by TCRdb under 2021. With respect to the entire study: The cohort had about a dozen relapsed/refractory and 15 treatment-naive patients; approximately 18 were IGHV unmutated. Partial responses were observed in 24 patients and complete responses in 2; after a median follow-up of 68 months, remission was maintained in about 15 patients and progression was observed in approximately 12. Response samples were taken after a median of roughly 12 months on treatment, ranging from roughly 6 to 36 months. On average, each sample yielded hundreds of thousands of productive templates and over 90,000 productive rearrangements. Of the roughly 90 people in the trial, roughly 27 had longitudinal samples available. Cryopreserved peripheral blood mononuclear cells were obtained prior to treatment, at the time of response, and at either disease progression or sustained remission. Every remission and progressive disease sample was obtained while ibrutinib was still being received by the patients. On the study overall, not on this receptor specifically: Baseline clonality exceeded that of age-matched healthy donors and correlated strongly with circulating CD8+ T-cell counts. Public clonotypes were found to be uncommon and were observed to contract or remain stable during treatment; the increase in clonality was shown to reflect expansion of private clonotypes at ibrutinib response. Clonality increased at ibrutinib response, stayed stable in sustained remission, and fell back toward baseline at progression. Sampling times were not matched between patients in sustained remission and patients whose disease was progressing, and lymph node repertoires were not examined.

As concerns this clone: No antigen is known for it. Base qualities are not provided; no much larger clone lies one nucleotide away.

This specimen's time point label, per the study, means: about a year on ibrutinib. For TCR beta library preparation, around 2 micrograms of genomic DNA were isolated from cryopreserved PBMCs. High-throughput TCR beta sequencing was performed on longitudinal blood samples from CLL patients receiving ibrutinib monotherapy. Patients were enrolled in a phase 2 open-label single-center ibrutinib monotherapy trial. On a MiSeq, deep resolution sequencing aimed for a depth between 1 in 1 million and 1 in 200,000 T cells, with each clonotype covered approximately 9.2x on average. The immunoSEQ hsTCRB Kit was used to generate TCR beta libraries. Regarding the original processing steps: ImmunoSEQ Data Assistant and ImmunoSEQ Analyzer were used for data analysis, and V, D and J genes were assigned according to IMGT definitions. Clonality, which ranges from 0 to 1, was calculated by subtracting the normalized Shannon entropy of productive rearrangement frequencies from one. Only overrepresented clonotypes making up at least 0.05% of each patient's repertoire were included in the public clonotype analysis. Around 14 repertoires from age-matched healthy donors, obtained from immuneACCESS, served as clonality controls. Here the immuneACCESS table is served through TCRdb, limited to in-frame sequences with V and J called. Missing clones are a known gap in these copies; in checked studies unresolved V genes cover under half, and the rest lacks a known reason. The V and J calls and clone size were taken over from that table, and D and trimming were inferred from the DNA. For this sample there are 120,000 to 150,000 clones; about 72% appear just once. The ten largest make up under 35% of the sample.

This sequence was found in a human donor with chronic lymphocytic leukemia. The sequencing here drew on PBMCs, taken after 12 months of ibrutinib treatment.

For the CDR3, the sequence is CASSQTSAGLTDTQYF. The nucleotide sequence is TGTGCCAGCAGCCAGACTAGCGCGGGACTCACAGATACGCAGTATTTT. The chain joins TRBV7-2 to TRBJ2-3; the central 8 bases match TRBD2. The germline V gene provides CDR1 SGHTA and CDR2 FQGNSA. From its cysteine to its phenylalanine, the CDR3 spans 16 amino acids. Just CDR3 DNA is preserved here, 48 bases in frame from base 1. V is cut back by 5 bases and J by 2 bases, with 9 bases in the junction unmatched.